These 32 T cell receptor beta chains were all obtained from the same sample, sequenced in a study of a mutant IDH1 vaccine in newly diagnosed glioma (dated by TCRdb to the early 2020s). The meaning of the sample's time point label: week 5, during vaccination. Each vaccine dose, consisting of 300 ug of a 20-mer mutant IDH1 peptide in Montanide, was administered subcutaneously with topical imiquimod. Their cognate antigens are unknown. Receptors were amplified or captured by the immunoSEQ multiplex PCR assay. This immuneACCESS table, as held by TCRdb, lists in-frame sequences with V and J called but not all clones. Of the missing ones, under half trace to an unresolved V gene in checked studies; the others have no known cause. Counted in this sample were around 50,000 clones; over 80% of them appeared once. About 4.6% of the sample goes to the ten largest clones. The source was PBMCs, collected from a glioma patient whose treatment included an IDH1 peptide vaccine. These receptors were obtained from a woman aged 40 to 50 with glioma.

The chain employs TRBV10-1 and TRBJ2-3, with D tentatively TRBD1 (6 bases). Germline V gives CDR1 WNHNN, CDR2 SYGVQD (reference sequence). CDR3 length: 17 residues. Trimming cost V 0 bases and J 2 bases, with 15 bases left between them. The DNA of the CDR3 is TGCGCCAGCAGTGAGTCAACCTACAGGGATTACACAGATACGCAGTATTTT. It codes for CASSESTYRDYTDTQYF.

J is TRBJ2-5 and V is TRBV7-2, with TRBD2 identical over 8 bases. With 5 bases clipped from V and 4 bases from J, the junction kept 6 bases outside the gene matches. CDR3 size: 14 residues. Germline V gene data show CDR1 as SGHTA and CDR2 as FQGNSA. CDR3 DNA: TGTGCCAGCAGCCAGAGCGGGGGTGGAGAGACCCAGTACTTC. It encodes CASSQSGGGETQYF.

The genes are TRBV19 and TRBJ2-4; TRBD2 agrees at 10 bases. CDR3 size: 19 residues. The V segment lost 7 bases and the J segment 0 bases; nucleotides outside the gene matches: 15. Looked up from germline, CDR1 is LNHDA and CDR2 is SQIVND (reference sequence). CDR3 in DNA: TGTGCCAGTACCTATCGGCTAGCGGGAGATTTTCTAGCCAAAAACATTCAGTACTTC. Translation: CASTYRLAGDFLAKNIQYF.

V is TRBV29-1 and J is TRBJ1-2, with D maybe TRBD1 (6 bases). Looked up from germline, CDR1 is SQVTM and CDR2 is ANQGSEA. Trimming shortened V by 6 bases and J by 7 bases, and 15 bases separated the two germline ends. The CDR3 totals 12 residues. In DNA, the CDR3 is TGCAGCGTGGCACAGGGAGGGGCTGGCTACACCTTC. Translated: CSVAQGGAGYTF.

This clone was observed a few times. The V call is TRBV5-1, the J call TRBJ2-2; a weak D match, TRBD1 (6 bases). The germline V gene encodes CDR1 SGHRS and CDR2 YFSETQ. Trimming removed 0 bases at V and 9 bases at J, with 9 bases between. This CDR3 region has 13 residues. The CDR3: CASSLEGERELFF. The CDR3 bases are TGCGCCAGCAGCTTGGAGGGGGAGAGGGAGCTGTTTTTT.

The chain combines TRBV14 with TRBJ1-1; D ambiguous. The CDR3 is 13 residues long. Trimming stripped 5 bases from V and 1 base from J, with 8 bases between. CDR1 and CDR2 from the germline V gene are SGHDN and FVKESK. The CDR3 region is CASSRERNTEAFF. The CDR3 nucleotides are TGTGCCAGCAGCAGAGAGAGGAACACTGAAGCTTTCTTT.

In its sample, this clone was seen a few times. The chain recombines TRBV7-2 with TRBJ1-1; D unresolved. V lost 1 base to trimming and J lost 7 bases, with 10 bases between them. The CDR3 has 13 residues. Germline lookup yields CDR1 SGHTA and CDR2 FQGNSA. CDR3 DNA: TGTGCCAGCAGCTTAGTTCGGGTAGTTGAAGCTTTCTTT. It is translated as CASSLVRVVEAFF.

The chain's CDR3 is CASRPGLTTGELFF. The CDR3, as DNA: TGTGCCAGCCGACCGGGACTAACTACCGGGGAGCTGTTTTTT. The V and J genes are TRBV19 and TRBJ2-2; 7 positions match TRBD2. CDR3 length equals 14 residues. The germline V gene has CDR1 LNHDA and CDR2 SQIVND (reference sequence). J gave up 5 bases and V 9 bases, and 9 bases lay outside the gene matches. The variable domain in full, completed from reference TRBV19 and TRBJ2-2, reads DGGITQSPKYLFRKEGQNVTLSCEQNLNHDAMYWYRQDPGQGLRLIYYSQIVNDFQKGDIAEGYSVSREKKESFPLTVTSAQKNPTAFYLCASRPGLTTGELFFGEGSRLTVL.

This clone was counted a single time. This chain connects TRBV4-2 to TRBJ1-2, with D possibly TRBD1 on 6 matching bases. V was pared by 1 base and J by 2 bases, with 11 bases between. The CDR3 extends over 15 amino acids. The germline V gene encodes CDR1 LGHNA and CDR2 YNFKEQ. This chain's CDR3 is CASSQATQGNYGYTF. The CDR3 DNA sequence: TGTGCCAGCAGCCAAGCTACACAGGGAAACTATGGCTACACCTTC.

The chain uses TRBV6-5 and TRBJ1-6; 9 bases are shared with TRBD1. J gave up 5 bases and V 6 bases, and 2 bases lay outside the gene matches. The CDR3 has 14 residues. CDR1 and CDR2 (germline): MNHEY, SVGAGI. CDR3 amino acids: CASSRTGDNSPLHF. In DNA form, the CDR3 reads TGTGCCAGCAGCCGGACAGGGGATAATTCACCCCTCCACTTT.

This chain connects TRBV30 to TRBJ2-7, with D perhaps assigned TRBD1 or TRBD2 (5 bases each). Trimming took off 1 base at V and 3 bases at J, with 19 bases between the two ends. The CDR3 contains 16 residues. Germline CDR1 and CDR2: GTSNPN and SVGIG (reference sequence). The CDR3 coding sequence is TGTGCCTGGAGTGGGGGACCCGGGCGAGGGTTCTACGAGCAGTACTTC. Encoded protein: CAWSGGPGRGFYEQYF.

This clone was found once. The chain employs TRBV20-1 and TRBJ2-1; no firm D call. Germline V gene data show CDR1 as DFQATT and CDR2 as SNEGSKA (reference sequence). The length of the CDR3 is 11 residues. V dropped 6 bases and J dropped 6 bases, with 9 bases sitting between them. CDR3 region: CSAPTFNEQFF. CDR3 DNA: TGCAGTGCGCCGACCTTCAATGAGCAGTTCTTC.

J is TRBJ1-1 and V is TRBV7-2; D may be TRBD1 (6 bases). V lost 2 bases to trimming and J lost 5 bases, with 18 bases between them. The CDR3 contains 16 residues. From germline, CDR1 is SGHTA and CDR2 FQGNSA. The CDR3 DNA sequence: TGTGCCAGCAGCTTACTCCAGACTCGGAGGGGGACTGAAGCTTTCTTT. It specifies CASSLLQTRRGTEAFF.

The rearrangement uses TRBV7-6 and TRBJ2-1, with 9 nucleotides matching TRBD1. Looked up from germline, CDR1 is SGHVS and CDR2 is FNYEAQ. V gave up 5 bases and J gave up 1 base; unmatched junction bases: 6. The CDR3 consists of 16 residues. The CDR3 nucleotides are TGTGCCAGCAGCCAAAGACAGGGGGTTTCCTACAATGAGCAGTTCTTC. Translating gives CASSQRQGVSYNEQFF. The variable domain in full, with the rest retrieved from reference TRBV7-6 and TRBJ2-1, is GAGVSQSPRYKVTKRGQDVALRCDPISGHVSLYWYRQALGQGPEFLTYFNYEAQQDKSGLPNDRFSAERPEGSISTLTIQRTEQRDSAMYRCASSQRQGVSYNEQFFGPGTRLTVL.

The chain carries TRBV28 and TRBJ2-7, with TRBD1 matching over 7 bases. Germline assignment: CDR1 MDHEN and CDR2 SYDVKM. The CDR3 is 15 residues long. J was trimmed by 0 bases and V by 5 bases; bases with no gene match: 7. The CDR3: CASSLHRGVSYEQYF. The CDR3 DNA follows: TGTGCCAGCAGTCTCCACAGGGGCGTCTCCTACGAGCAGTACTTC. The variable domain in full, with the rest retrieved from reference TRBV28 and TRBJ2-7, is DVKVTQSSRYLVKRTGEKVFLECVQDMDHENMFWYRQDPGLGLRLIYFSYDVKMKEKGDIPEGYSVSREKKERFSLILESASTNQTSMYLCASSLHRGVSYEQYFGPGTRLTVT.

The gene calls are TRBV10-2 and TRBJ2-7, with 10 bases lining up with TRBD2. Unmatched junction bases numbered 8, after V lost 7 bases and J lost 2 bases. The CDR3 covers 15 residues. The germline CDR1 and CDR2 sequences are WSHSY and SAAADI. CDR3 in DNA: TGCGCCAGCACCCCCACTAGCGGGGTAACCTACGAGCAGTACTTC. This encodes CASTPTSGVTYEQYF.

This sequence joins TRBV4-3 and TRBJ1-6, with D uncertain. Germline V gene sequence: CDR1 LGHNA, CDR2 YSLEER. The CDR3 has 15 residues. The V gene lost 4 bases and the J gene lost 10 bases, with 17 bases spanning the gap. For the CDR3, the DNA is TGCGCCAGCAGCCGAAACCCCGCGGGAGAATCACCCCTCCACTTT. Translating it yields CASSRNPAGESPLHF.

The chain combines TRBV7-2 with TRBJ2-3; 7 bases map to TRBD1. J lost 0 bases, V lost 5 bases, and 5 bases had no gene match. The CDR3 runs to 15 residues. The V gene's germline CDR1 is SGHTA and CDR2 FQGNSA. CDR3 DNA: TGTGCCAGCAGCCCGGGGACAGTTAGCACAGATACGCAGTATTTT. It specifies CASSPGTVSTDTQYF.

The V gene is TRBV29-1, the J gene TRBJ1-2, with D tentatively TRBD1 (6 bases). Germline-derived CDR1 and CDR2 are SQVTM and ANQGSEA. CDR3 length: 12 residues. Trimming took off 6 bases at V and 5 bases at J, with 13 bases between the two ends. The CDR3 here is CSVYGQNYGYTF. The CDR3 coding sequence is TGCAGCGTCTATGGACAGAATTATGGCTACACCTTC.

V and J are TRBV6-5 and TRBJ1-3, with no clear D. This CDR3 region has 15 residues. Trimming took off 6 bases at V and 0 bases at J, with 12 bases between the two ends. Germline V gives CDR1 MNHEY, CDR2 SVGAGI. CDR3 protein: CASRRQVNSGNTIYF. CDR3 nucleotide sequence: TGTGCCAGCAGACGACAAGTTAACTCTGGAAACACCATATATTTT.

The J gene is TRBJ1-2, the V gene TRBV5-6; 8 bases align to TRBD1. CDR1 SGHDT and CDR2 YYEEEE come from the germline V gene. V was pared by 4 bases and J by 2 bases, with 13 bases of the junction left unmatched. The CDR3 extends over 17 amino acids. In DNA, the CDR3 is TGTGCCAGCAGCCCGCCATACCGGACAGGGTCCAACTATGGCTACACCTTC. This encodes CASSPPYRTGSNYGYTF.

The chain uses TRBV7-9 and TRBJ2-2; weak D call: TRBD2 (6 bases). This CDR3 has 13 residues. V dropped 9 bases and J dropped 0 bases, with 8 bases sitting between them. Germline V gene sequence: CDR1 SEHNR, CDR2 FQNEAQ (reference sequence). CDR3 amino acids: CARRDSNTGELFF. The DNA for the CDR3 is TGTGCCAGACGGGACTCGAACACCGGGGAGCTGTTTTTT.

This clone occurred once. The junction differs from germline at one of its ends, possibly a read error. The chain couples TRBV7-7 to TRBJ2-5; 8 bases match TRBD1. Germline V CDR1 and CDR2: SSHAT, FNYEAQ (reference sequence). The CDR3 is 15 residues long. The DNA of the CDR3 is TGTGCTAGCAGCTTAGATACAGGGGGTGAAGAGACCCAGTACTTC. Amino acid sequence: CASSLDTGGEETQYF. The variable domain in full, with the rest retrieved from reference TRBV7-7 and TRBJ2-5, is GAGVSQSPRYKVTKRGQDVTLRCDPISSHATLYWYQQALGQGPEFLTYFNYEAQPDKSGLPSDRFSAERPEGSISTLTIQRTEQRDSAMYRCASSLDTGGEETQYFGPGTRLLVL.

The chain uses TRBV15 and TRBJ2-5, with 10 bases that match TRBD2. The length of the CDR3 is 17 residues. V shed 5 bases and J 5 bases; nucleotides not matched to a gene: 14. CDR1 is LNHNV, CDR2 YYDKDF, per germline (reference sequence). The CDR3 spells CATSGGTSATLRETQYF. As DNA, the CDR3 is TGTGCCACCAGCGGAGGGACTAGCGCAACCCTGCGGGAGACCCAGTACTTC. The full variable domain, with the rest looked up from reference TRBV15 and TRBJ2-5, is DAMVIQNPRYQVTQFGKPVTLSCSQTLNHNVMYWYQQKSSQAPKLLFHYYDKDFNNEADTPDNFQSRRPNTSFCFLDIRSPGLGDTAMYLCATSGGTSATLRETQYFGPGTRLLVL.

The chain recombines TRBV7-2 with TRBJ2-3; no clear D gene. Per germline, CDR1 SGHTA and CDR2 FQGNSA. The CDR3 has 14 amino acids. Trimming stripped 5 bases from V and 1 base from J, with 10 bases between. The CDR3 region is CASSLTPGTDTQYF. CDR3 DNA sequence: TGTGCCAGCAGCCTAACACCGGGCACAGATACGCAGTATTTT.

The chain combines TRBV6-6 with TRBJ1-2, with TRBD1 matching 10 bases. The V segment lost 6 bases and the J segment 6 bases; nucleotides outside the gene matches: 10. The CDR3 contains 15 residues. Germline values: CDR1 MNHNY, CDR2 SVGAGI (reference sequence). The CDR3 spells CASSLPGQGMDGYTF. The CDR3 nucleotides read TGTGCCAGCAGCCTTCCGGGACAGGGGATGGATGGCTACACCTTC.

The chain uses TRBV18 and TRBJ2-1, with D unclear. Per germline, CDR1 KGHSH and CDR2 LQKENI. V lost 6 bases to trimming and J lost 4 bases, with 4 bases between them. The CDR3 runs 11 residues. This CDR3 reads CASSNYNEQFF. The CDR3 region has the DNA TGTGCCAGCTCCAATTACAATGAGCAGTTCTTC.

V and J are TRBV5-5 and TRBJ1-6, with TRBD1 as a possible D gene (6 bases). Trimming shortened V by 1 base and J by 8 bases, and 13 bases separated the two germline ends. This CDR3 is 15 amino acids long. From germline, CDR1 is SGHKS and CDR2 YYEKEE (reference sequence). CDR3 nucleotides: TGTGCCAGCAGCTTGTCGGCAGGGGAGTATTCACCCCTCCACTTT. Protein: CASSLSAGEYSPLHF.

The J gene is TRBJ2-5, the V gene TRBV6-1, with 11 positions matching TRBD2. The length of the CDR3 is 17 residues. The trim removed 0 bases at V and 4 bases at J, leaving 7 bases unmatched. The V gene's germline CDR1 is MNHNS and CDR2 SASEGT. CDR3 region: CASSEALTSGGLETQYF. The CDR3, as DNA: TGTGCCAGCAGTGAAGCGCTCACTAGCGGGGGCCTAGAGACCCAGTACTTC.

This clone was seen only once. V usage is TRBV7-2 and J usage is TRBJ2-3; 15 bases fit TRBD2. There are 18 residues in the CDR3. The ends lost 1 base at V and 3 bases at J; junction bases unmatched: 5. Germline CDR1 is SGHTA and CDR2 is FQGNSA. The CDR3 region is CASSLVVGLAGGTDTQYF. For the CDR3, the DNA is TGTGCCAGCAGCTTAGTAGTGGGACTAGCGGGGGGAACAGATACGCAGTATTTT. The full variable domain, with the rest looked up from reference TRBV7-2 and TRBJ2-3, is GAGVSQSPSNKVTEKGKDVELRCDPISGHTALYWYRQSLGQGLEFLIYFQGNSAPDKSGLPSDRFSAERTGGSVSTLTIQRTQQEDSAVYLCASSLVVGLAGGTDTQYFGPGTRLTVL.

V and J are TRBV4-3 and TRBJ1-1, with D possibly TRBD1 on 5 matching bases. V gave up 0 bases and J gave up 1 base, with 9 bases separating them. CDR3 length: 15 amino acids. CDR1 is LGHNA and CDR2 is YSLEER in the germline V gene. The CDR3 bases are TGCGCCAGCAGCCAAGACGGGGCGCAGAACACTGAAGCTTTCTTT. Translated: CASSQDGAQNTEAFF.

The chain recombines TRBV2 with TRBJ1-3, with a possible D match to TRBD1 (6 bases). Trimming pared 6 bases from V and 7 bases from J, leaving 13 bases between. CDR3 length: 13 residues. CDR1 and CDR2 (germline): SNHLY, FYNNEI. The CDR3 DNA reads as TGTGCCAGCAGACAGGGTGTAGGGAACACCATATATTTT. Encoded protein: CASRQGVGNTIYF.